This TCR beta chain was documented in a study of human T cells and chemical hapten exposure. This clonotype was found a few times. Time point in this sample: patch test 1, 2 weeks after DPC sensitization. Documented treatment: therapeutic diphenylcyclopropenone sensitization with weekly scalp DPC. Researchers sampled blood before each patch test went on. Original data processing: Samples contained a median of 95,638 TCRs, with a range of roughly 20,000 to 690,600. TCRdb re-called the RACE reads through MiXCR, storing one row per CDR3 protein. TCRdb, not the authors, supplied the V and J calls. The repertoire includes just under 350,000 distinct CDR3 sequences, around 6.9% of them detected once, and less than 10% sits in the top ten. The input for sequencing was whole blood, taken in connection with sensitization to the hapten diphenylcyclopropenone (DPC). This receptor was obtained from a woman between 18 and 30 years old with alopecia areata. Some clones in this sample may be carry-over from other donors' samples.

Written as DNA, the CDR3 is TGTGCCAGCAGCCAAGGTTCCGGGCCAGGTGAAGCTTTCTTT. As protein: CASSQGSGPGEAFF. The V call is TRBV4-2, the J call TRBJ1-1; D unresolved. Trimming cost V 1 base and J 7 bases, with 13 bases left between them. Germline V lookup: CDR1 LGHNA, CDR2 YNFKEQ. CDR3 length: 14 amino acids.